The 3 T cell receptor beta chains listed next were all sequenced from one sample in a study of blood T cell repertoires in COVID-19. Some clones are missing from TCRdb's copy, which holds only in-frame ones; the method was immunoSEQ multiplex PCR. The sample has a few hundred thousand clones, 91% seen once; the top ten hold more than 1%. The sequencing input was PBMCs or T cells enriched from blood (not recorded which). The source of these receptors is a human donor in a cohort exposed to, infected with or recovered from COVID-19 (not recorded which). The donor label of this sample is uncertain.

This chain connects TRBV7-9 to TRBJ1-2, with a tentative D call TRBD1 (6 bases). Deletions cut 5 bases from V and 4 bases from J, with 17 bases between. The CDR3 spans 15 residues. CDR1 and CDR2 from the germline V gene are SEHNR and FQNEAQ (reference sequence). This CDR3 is CASSPAGGPGYGYTF. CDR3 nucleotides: TGTGCCAGCAGCCCGGCGGGGGGGCCGGGCTATGGCTACACCTTC.

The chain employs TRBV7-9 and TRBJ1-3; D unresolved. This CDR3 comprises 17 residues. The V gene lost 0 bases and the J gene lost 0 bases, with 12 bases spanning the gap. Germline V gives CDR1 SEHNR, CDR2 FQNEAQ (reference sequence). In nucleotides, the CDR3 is TGTGCCAGCAGCTTAGCCTATCCTTTGAGCTCTGGAAACACCATATATTTT. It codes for CASSLAYPLSSGNTIYF. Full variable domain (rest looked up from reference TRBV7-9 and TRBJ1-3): DTGVSQNPRHKITKRGQNVTFRCDPISEHNRLYWYRQTLGQGPEFLTYFQNEAQLEKSRLLSDRFSAERPKGSFSTLEIQRTEQGDSAMYLCASSLAYPLSSGNTIYFGEGSWLTVV.

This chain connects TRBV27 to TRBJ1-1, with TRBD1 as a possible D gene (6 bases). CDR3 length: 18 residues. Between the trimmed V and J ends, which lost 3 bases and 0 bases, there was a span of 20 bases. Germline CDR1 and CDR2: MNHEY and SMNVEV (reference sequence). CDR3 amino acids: CASSFARGGLIMNTEAFF. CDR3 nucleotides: TGTGCCAGCAGTTTCGCGAGAGGGGGTCTCATTATGAACACTGAAGCTTTCTTT.